Below, one T cell receptor beta chain is given with its context. In its sample, this clone was seen a few times. Its antigen specificity is not known. With the read ending 3 residues before the CDR3 end, the germline J gene is used to fill in that end. This sample stems from a study of T cell clonality in common variable immunodeficiency (dated by TCRdb to between 2014 and 2017). Study-wide conclusions, independent of this receptor: Even though DNA input was equal, the average per sample came to 82,000 or so unique sequences for controls compared with 25,000 to 35,000 for CVID samples. Reportedly, TCRbeta sequences from CVID had fewer deletions and N-nucleotide insertions, and highly modified clones with 13 or more V deletions were absent from CVID. According to the authors, finding the cause of the higher clonality in CVID would require sequencing the repertoires of T cell subpopulations. TCRbeta clonality was higher in CVID subjects than in healthy controls (t-test p = 0.018), and the increase was most characteristic of about a third of subjects. Correlations between repertoire features and clinical complications were limited by patient heterogeneity within the CVID cohort. CVID subjects shared fewer TCRbeta clones with each other than healthy controls did (p < 0.0001).

Standard criteria were used to diagnose CVID, namely serum IgG, IgA and/or IgM reduced below the normal range together with specific antibody deficiency. There were fewer than 45 subjects in the CVID group (about 15 female and 30 or so male), ranging in age from roughly 8 to 65 years, with a mean age of 40. Most CVID patients and most healthy controls were of Caucasian heritage. Replacement immunoglobulin therapy had been administered to all CVID subjects for at least one year at the time of study participation. No CVID subject was ill or taking immunomodulatory or immunosuppressive medication when blood was collected. Heparinized peripheral whole blood samples of about 5 to 9 ml were collected from each donor. Genomic DNA from adults with common variable immune deficiency (CVID) and from healthy adult controls was the source for sequencing TCRbeta CDR3 repertoires. Diluted blood was density-centrifuged over Hypaque 1077 or Ficoll-Paque to isolate peripheral blood mononuclear cells. Unsorted mononuclear cells served as the source of genomic DNA, which was extracted either by Qiagen column purification or by a centrifugation-based method.

For sequencing, equivalent amounts of genomic DNA were input from CVID and control samples. For every sample, a 60 bp segment covering the rearranged TCRbeta CDR3 region was amplified and then sequenced. The immunoSEQ assay, a bias-corrected multiplex PCR combined with high-throughput sequencing, was used for TCRbeta amplification. The paper's processing steps were these. Each unique nucleotide sequence was treated as a clone and annotated with V, D and J genes, copy number and frequency. Sequences were labeled productive if in frame, and non-productive if out of frame or containing stop codons. As previously described, clonality was calculated on the basis of Shannon's entropy. The predicted amino acid sequences of productive clones were used to derive the mean CDR3 Kyte-Doolittle hydropathy. Using the R hclust function, scaled V gene usage was clustered hierarchically with Manhattan distance and complete linkage. To assess clone sharing by CDR3 amino acid sequence, 12 repertoires per group were resampled over 100 rounds. The repertoires were searched for about 68 published EBV-specific TCRbeta sequences and some 240 published CMV-specific TCRbeta sequences. A couple of CVID samples yielding fewer than 10,000 sequences were excluded from analysis, leaving 42 CVID repertoires. The table comes from immuneACCESS by way of TCRdb, which keeps in-frame sequences with V and J called. Part of the clones is missing from these tables; in studies checked, under half for an unresolved V gene and the rest for unknown reasons. The V and J calls and the clone size are those of that table, but D and trimming were determined from the DNA. This sample has under 2,000 clones in the table, none counted a single time. Of the sample, about 35% is held by the ten largest clones.

V is pared back by 6 bases and J by 2 bases, with 14 bases lying between the germline termini. According to the germline V gene (reference sequence), CDR1 reads DFQATT and CDR2 reads SNEGSKA. Its CDR3 holds 13 amino acids, cysteine through phenylalanine. Shown are 30 bases from within the CDR3, in frame from base 1. The chain is encoded by TRBV20-1 joined to TRBJ2-7; perhaps TRBD2 is the D gene, with 5 bases matching. The clonotype originates from a human donor with common variable immunodeficiency. Sequencing was done on a sample of peripheral blood mononuclear cells. The CDR3 bases that were read are TGCAGTGCCCTGCAAGGGCGGGCCTACGAG. Translated, it gives CSALQGRAYE. In full, the CDR3 reads CSALQGRAYEQYF.